The 4 T cell receptor beta chains reported below all come from one sample, sequenced in a study of blood T cell repertoires in COVID-19. The method was immunoSEQ multiplex PCR; TCRdb's version includes in-frame clones alone and lacks a portion of them. The sample contains 540,000 or so clones, 85% to 90% of which appear only once. Sample: peripheral blood. Every receptor here comes from a woman in her fifties or sixties with COVID-19, enrolled during active disease.

V and J are TRBV3-1 (or the pseudogene TRBV3-2) and TRBJ2-4; D might be TRBD1 (6 bases). Germline loops: CDR1 LGHDT, CDR2 YNNKEL (reference sequence). CDR3 length equals 15 residues. V was pared by 4 bases and J by 3 bases, with 13 bases between. CDR3 region: CASSPRWGHKNIQYF. As DNA, the CDR3 is TGTGCCAGCAGCCCTCGGTGGGGGCACAAAAACATTCAGTACTTC.

V usage is TRBV7-6 and J usage is TRBJ2-7; TRBD1 aligns across 8 bases. Germline V lookup: CDR1 SGHVS, CDR2 FNYEAQ. V trimming: 5 bases; J trimming: 2 bases; junction bases outside the gene matches: 11. This CDR3 comprises 16 residues. The CDR3, as DNA: TGTGCCAGCAGCCGTATGGGACAGGTTGGCCCCTACGAGCAGTACTTC. It is translated as CASSRMGQVGPYEQYF. Drawing the rest from reference TRBV7-6 and TRBJ2-7, the complete variable domain is GAGVSQSPRYKVTKRGQDVALRCDPISGHVSLYWYRQALGQGPEFLTYFNYEAQQDKSGLPNDRFSAERPEGSISTLTIQRTEQRDSAMYRCASSRMGQVGPYEQYFGPGTRLTVT.

The chain employs TRBV2 and TRBJ2-1; 10 bases map to TRBD2. CDR3 length: 15 amino acids. Trimming took 7 bases from V and 4 from J; bases not matched to a gene: 7. Germline lookup yields CDR1 SNHLY and CDR2 FYNNEI. The chain's CDR3 is CASTSGGGKYNEQFF. CDR3 nucleotide sequence: TGTGCCAGCACTAGCGGGGGAGGTAAATACAATGAGCAGTTCTTC.

The chain is built from TRBV9 and TRBJ2-7; D may be TRBD1 (6 bases). The CDR3 covers 15 residues. V was cut by 6 bases and J by 6 bases, with 22 bases left in between. CDR1 is SGDLS, CDR2 YYNGEE, per germline. The CDR3 loop reads CASIPAGTPLFEQYF. The CDR3, as DNA: TGTGCCAGCATCCCAGCCGGGACACCCCTTTTCGAGCAGTACTTC.